This paragraph covers one T cell receptor beta chain sequence. Its target is unknown. The germline V gene encodes CDR1 LGHDT and CDR2 YNNKEL (reference sequence). The V gene lost 0 bases and the J gene lost 9 bases, with 24 bases spanning the gap. There are 17 residues in the CDR3. The repertoire was sequenced with immunoSEQ multiplex PCR; TCRdb's copy has only in-frame clones and lacks some. The table has 340,000 or so clones, over 90% seen once. This specimen comes from a study of brain T cells in children with intractable seizures. Findings and caveats of the study: Only CDR3 sequence similarity suggested viral specificity, without known HCMV serostatus.

Time point specified: blood from clinic visit 5 months post-surgery; TSC patient then seizure free. Patients received at least one anti-epileptic drug before surgery. This TCR was recovered from a boy under two years old with tuberous sclerosis and intractable seizures. V usage is TRBV3-1 (or the pseudogene TRBV3-2) and J usage is TRBJ2-7; the D call may be TRBD1 or TRBD2 (5 bases each). The sequences come from peripheral blood, collected approximately 5 months after surgery. The CDR3 region is CASSQDATWQGRTRQYF. The DNA for the CDR3 is TGTGCCAGCAGCCAAGATGCCACGTGGCAGGGTAGGACTCGGCAGTACTTC.